The rows below give T cell receptor beta chains drawn from one sample of a study of blood T cell repertoires in COVID-19. The method was immunoSEQ multiplex PCR; TCRdb's version includes in-frame clones alone and lacks a portion of them. This sample has some 110,000 clones, with roughly nine tenths found just once. Sample: peripheral blood. Receptors originate from a man between 65 and 85 years old who had recovered from COVID-19. The CDR3 runs from the conserved cysteine through the conserved F or W. Each record gives: D gene, J gene, clone size, V gene, CDR3 protein, CDR3 DNA. A D gene is named only where the DNA matches it firmly. Only part of the rows carry a size: once, few, many, or a class if the clone is expanded.

D gene: NA
J gene: TRBJ1-1
clone size: few
V gene: TRBV29-1
CDR3 protein: CSVDNGGTEAFF
CDR3 DNA: TGCAGCGTTGATAACGGCGGCACTGAAGCTTTCTTT

D gene: NA
J gene: TRBJ1-1
clone size: NA
V gene: TRBV7-9
CDR3 protein: CASSLRQENTEAFF
CDR3 DNA: TGTGCCAGCAGCTTAAGGCAGGAGAACACTGAAGCTTTCTTT

D gene: TRBD2
J gene: TRBJ2-7
clone size: once
V gene: TRBV18
CDR3 protein: CASSLSRAGGPGEQYF
CDR3 DNA: TGTGCCAGCTCACTCTCGCGAGCGGGAGGGCCGGGTGAGCAGTACTTC

D gene: NA
J gene: TRBJ2-1
clone size: NA
V gene: TRBV12-2
CDR3 protein: CASRLRPRTSGGPYNEQFF
CDR3 DNA: TGTGCAAGTCGCCTACGTCCCCGGACTAGCGGGGGACCCTACAATGAGCAGTTCTTC

D gene: TRBD1
J gene: TRBJ2-7
clone size: once
V gene: TRBV5-1
CDR3 protein: CASSFQTGGSEQYF
CDR3 DNA: TGCGCCAGCAGCTTCCAGACAGGGGGGTCCGAGCAGTACTTC

D gene: TRBD2
J gene: TRBJ2-3
clone size: NA
V gene: TRBV5-1
CDR3 protein: CASSLGGLAGGDTQYF
CDR3 DNA: TGCGCCAGCAGCTTGGGGGGACTAGCGGGAGGAGATACGCAGTATTTT

D gene: TRBD1
J gene: TRBJ1-5
clone size: NA
V gene: TRBV6-6
CDR3 protein: CASRRTGQGHQPQHF
CDR3 DNA: TGTGCCAGCAGGAGGACGGGACAGGGCCATCAGCCCCAGCATTTT

D gene: NA
J gene: TRBJ1-2
clone size: NA
V gene: TRBV13
CDR3 protein: CASSPGQKSYGYTF
CDR3 DNA: TGTGCCAGCAGCCCGGGACAAAAAAGCTATGGCTACACCTTC

D gene: TRBD1
J gene: TRBJ1-6
clone size: NA
V gene: TRBV10-2
CDR3 protein: CASARQGSDNSPLHF
CDR3 DNA: TGCGCCAGCGCCAGACAGGGATCTGATAATTCACCCCTCCACTTT

D gene: NA
J gene: TRBJ1-1
clone size: NA
V gene: TRBV28
CDR3 protein: CASSNQGLTEAFF
CDR3 DNA: TGTGCCAGCAGTAACCAGGGTCTCACTGAAGCTTTCTTT

D gene: NA
J gene: TRBJ2-2
clone size: NA
V gene: TRBV7-3
CDR3 protein: CASSLSPGATTGELFF
CDR3 DNA: TGTGCCAGCAGCTTATCACCAGGGGCAACCACCGGGGAGCTGTTTTTT

D gene: TRBD1
J gene: TRBJ1-2
clone size: NA
V gene: TRBV6-4
CDR3 protein: CASSDSRDRGRQDYGYTF
CDR3 DNA: TGTGCCAGCAGTGACTCGAGGGACAGGGGGCGCCAGGACTATGGCTACACCTTC

D gene: NA
J gene: TRBJ2-1
clone size: NA
V gene: TRBV2
CDR3 protein: CASRDRGYLNNEQFF
CDR3 DNA: TGTGCCAGCAGGGACCGGGGGTATTTAAACAATGAGCAGTTCTTC

D gene: NA
J gene: TRBJ1-6
clone size: NA
V gene: TRBV9
CDR3 protein: CASSVDGTTDSPLHF
CDR3 DNA: TGTGCCAGCAGCGTAGATGGTACTACGGATTCACCCCTCCACTTT

D gene: TRBD2
J gene: TRBJ2-5
clone size: few
V gene: TRBV11-2
CDR3 protein: CASSQPGTSGRETQYF
CDR3 DNA: TGTGCCAGCAGCCAACCCGGGACTAGCGGGAGGGAGACCCAGTACTTC

D gene: TRBD1
J gene: TRBJ1-6
clone size: NA
V gene: TRBV7-8
CDR3 protein: CASSLYQGDNSPLHF
CDR3 DNA: TGTGCCAGCAGCCTCTATCAGGGGGATAATTCACCCCTCCACTTT

D gene: TRBD1
J gene: TRBJ1-1
clone size: few
V gene: TRBV5-1
CDR3 protein: CASSLTGGVNTEAFF
CDR3 DNA: TGCGCCAGCAGCCTGACAGGGGGCGTTAACACTGAAGCTTTCTTT

D gene: NA
J gene: TRBJ1-2
clone size: NA
V gene: TRBV7-9
CDR3 protein: CASSSYSMNGYTF
CDR3 DNA: TGTGCCAGCAGCTCCTACAGTATGAATGGCTACACCTTC

D gene: NA
J gene: TRBJ1-2
clone size: once
V gene: TRBV5-1
CDR3 protein: CASSLVAGSGYGYTF
CDR3 DNA: TGCGCCAGCAGCTTGGTCGCAGGGTCGGGCTATGGCTACACCTTC

D gene: NA
J gene: TRBJ1-3
clone size: NA
V gene: TRBV11-2
CDR3 protein: CASSFSFTGNTIYF
CDR3 DNA: TGTGCCAGCAGCTTCTCCTTTACTGGAAACACCATATATTTT

D gene: NA
J gene: TRBJ2-7
clone size: NA
V gene: TRBV7-8
CDR3 protein: CASSPQGRLNFDEQYF
CDR3 DNA: TGTGCCAGCAGCCCCCAGGGTCGTCTCAACTTCGACGAGCAGTACTTC

D gene: NA
J gene: TRBJ1-2
clone size: NA
V gene: TRBV5-1
CDR3 protein: CASSLESSVYGYTF
CDR3 DNA: TGCGCCAGCAGCTTGGAATCGTCAGTTTATGGCTACACCTTC

D gene: TRBD2
J gene: TRBJ2-1
clone size: NA
V gene: TRBV29-1
CDR3 protein: CSVVGGRTYNEQFF
CDR3 DNA: TGCAGCGTTGTAGGCGGGAGGACCTACAATGAGCAGTTCTTC

D gene: NA
J gene: TRBJ2-5
clone size: NA
V gene: TRBV24-1
CDR3 protein: CATSDPYPVYQETQYF
CDR3 DNA: TGTGCCACCAGTGATCCTTACCCAGTGTACCAAGAGACCCAGTACTTC

D gene: NA
J gene: TRBJ1-5
clone size: NA
V gene: TRBV4-3
CDR3 protein: CASSQDVRVGQPQHF
CDR3 DNA: TGCGCCAGCAGCCAAGACGTGAGGGTGGGTCAGCCCCAGCATTTT

D gene: NA
J gene: TRBJ2-1
clone size: NA
V gene: TRBV7-2
CDR3 protein: CASSLAPGSYNEQFF
CDR3 DNA: TGTGCCAGCAGCTTAGCCCCAGGCTCCTACAATGAGCAGTTCTTC

D gene: TRBD1
J gene: TRBJ2-7
clone size: NA
V gene: TRBV7-9
CDR3 protein: CASSLGVGGGTGRSYEQYF
CDR3 DNA: TGTGCCAGCAGCTTAGGTGTTGGAGGTGGGACAGGGAGGAGCTACGAGCAGTACTTC

D gene: NA
J gene: TRBJ2-3
clone size: NA
V gene: TRBV3-1/TRBV3-2
CDR3 protein: CASSQEGYSTDTQYF
CDR3 DNA: TGTGCCAGCAGCCAAGAGGGCTACAGCACAGATACGCAGTATTTT

D gene: NA
J gene: TRBJ2-1
clone size: NA
V gene: TRBV19
CDR3 protein: CASSRAGLDNEQFF
CDR3 DNA: TGTGCCAGTAGTAGGGCAGGCTTAGACAATGAGCAGTTCTTC

D gene: TRBD1
J gene: TRBJ2-7
clone size: NA
V gene: TRBV7-6
CDR3 protein: CASSSGQGAFEQYF
CDR3 DNA: TGTGCCAGCAGCTCGGGACAGGGAGCGTTCGAGCAGTACTTC

D gene: NA
J gene: TRBJ1-1
clone size: many
V gene: TRBV2
CDR3 protein: CASSEKVPAGTEAFF
CDR3 DNA: TGTGCCAGCAGTGAAAAAGTCCCAGCGGGGACTGAAGCTTTCTTT

D gene: NA
J gene: TRBJ1-1
clone size: NA
V gene: TRBV2
CDR3 protein: CASFRRGGGTEAFF
CDR3 DNA: TGTGCCAGCTTTAGGAGGGGGGGAGGGACTGAAGCTTTCTTT

D gene: NA
J gene: TRBJ1-1
clone size: NA
V gene: TRBV4-2
CDR3 protein: CASSQDGGLTGAFF
CDR3 DNA: TGTGCCAGCAGCCAAGATGGCGGACTAACTGGGGCTTTCTTT

D gene: NA
J gene: TRBJ1-1
clone size: NA
V gene: TRBV14
CDR3 protein: CASSRDSNTEAFF
CDR3 DNA: TGTGCCAGCAGCAGGGACTCGAACACTGAAGCTTTCTTT

D gene: TRBD1
J gene: TRBJ1-1
clone size: NA
V gene: TRBV3-1/TRBV3-2
CDR3 protein: CASSQGGQGAEAFF
CDR3 DNA: TGTGCCAGCAGCCAAGGGGGACAGGGAGCTGAAGCTTTCTTT

D gene: NA
J gene: TRBJ1-2
clone size: NA
V gene: TRBV20-1
CDR3 protein: CSALRGWGYTF
CDR3 DNA: TGCAGTGCTCTTAGGGGCTGGGGCTACACCTTC

D gene: TRBD1
J gene: TRBJ2-6
clone size: NA
V gene: TRBV28
CDR3 protein: CASSLSRLSGRPGQGAPGANVLTF
CDR3 DNA: TGTGCCAGCAGTTTAAGCCGACTCAGTGGACGACCGGGACAGGGGGCGCCTGGGGCCAACGTCCTGACTTTC

D gene: TRBD2
J gene: TRBJ2-5
clone size: NA
V gene: TRBV9
CDR3 protein: CASSVGLAAQETQYF
CDR3 DNA: TGTGCCAGCAGCGTCGGCCTAGCGGCCCAAGAGACCCAGTACTTC

D gene: NA
J gene: TRBJ1-5
clone size: NA
V gene: TRBV7-8
CDR3 protein: CASTSGPQPQHF
CDR3 DNA: TGTGCCAGCACCTCAGGCCCCCAGCCCCAGCATTTT

D gene: NA
J gene: TRBJ2-2
clone size: once
V gene: TRBV7-2
CDR3 protein: CASSFGSGNTGELFF
CDR3 DNA: TGTGCCAGCAGCTTTGGGTCGGGGAACACCGGGGAGCTGTTTTTT

D gene: TRBD1
J gene: TRBJ1-2
clone size: few
V gene: TRBV6-6
CDR3 protein: CASSQGTVSVGYTF
CDR3 DNA: TGTGCCAGCAGCCAAGGGACAGTTAGCGTAGGCTACACCTTC

D gene: NA
J gene: TRBJ2-5
clone size: NA
V gene: TRBV11-2
CDR3 protein: CASSFSGKETQYF
CDR3 DNA: TGTGCCAGCAGCTTCTCCGGGAAAGAGACCCAGTACTTC

D gene: NA
J gene: TRBJ2-3
clone size: once
V gene: TRBV7-2
CDR3 protein: CASSLDYSKDTQYF
CDR3 DNA: TGTGCCAGCAGCTTAGACTACTCAAAAGATACGCAGTATTTT

D gene: NA
J gene: TRBJ2-3
clone size: NA
V gene: TRBV28
CDR3 protein: CASSIGDNTDTQYF
CDR3 DNA: TGTGCCAGCAGTATCGGGGACAACACAGATACGCAGTATTTT

D gene: NA
J gene: TRBJ1-3
clone size: NA
V gene: TRBV6-5
CDR3 protein: CASSYSRLSGNTIYF
CDR3 DNA: TGTGCCAGCAGTTACTCTCGACTCTCTGGAAACACCATATATTTT

D gene: TRBD1
J gene: TRBJ1-2
clone size: NA
V gene: TRBV5-1
CDR3 protein: CASSLEGTGLYGYTF
CDR3 DNA: TGCGCCAGCAGCTTGGAGGGGACAGGGCTCTATGGCTACACCTTC

D gene: NA
J gene: TRBJ1-5
clone size: NA
V gene: TRBV19
CDR3 protein: CASRPARGRSDQPQHF
CDR3 DNA: TGTGCCAGTAGACCGGCACGGGGTCGGAGTGATCAGCCCCAGCATTTT

D gene: TRBD1
J gene: TRBJ2-7
clone size: NA
V gene: TRBV2
CDR3 protein: CASGQVVPYEQYF
CDR3 DNA: TGTGCCAGCGGACAGGTTGTCCCCTACGAGCAGTACTTC

D gene: NA
J gene: TRBJ1-1
clone size: NA
V gene: TRBV2
CDR3 protein: CASRRGPEAFF
CDR3 DNA: TGTGCCAGCAGGCGGGGGCCTGAAGCTTTCTTT

D gene: TRBD2
J gene: TRBJ2-1
clone size: NA
V gene: TRBV18
CDR3 protein: CASSRTGTSPTNEQFF
CDR3 DNA: TGTGCCAGCTCCCGAACCGGGACTAGCCCTACAAATGAGCAGTTCTTC

D gene: NA
J gene: TRBJ1-1
clone size: NA
V gene: TRBV29-1
CDR3 protein: CSVSTRMNTEAFF
CDR3 DNA: TGCAGCGTTTCAACTAGGATGAACACTGAAGCTTTCTTT

D gene: NA
J gene: TRBJ1-3
clone size: NA
V gene: TRBV30
CDR3 protein: CAWSVSGVGNTIYF
CDR3 DNA: TGTGCCTGGAGTGTATCAGGGGTAGGAAACACCATATATTTT

D gene: NA
J gene: TRBJ1-1
clone size: NA
V gene: TRBV5-1
CDR3 protein: CASSLADGRENTEAFF
CDR3 DNA: TGCGCCAGCAGCTTGGCCGACGGCAGGGAGAACACTGAAGCTTTCTTT

D gene: NA
J gene: TRBJ2-7
clone size: NA
V gene: TRBV12-2
CDR3 protein: CASRLSEDRDYEQYF
CDR3 DNA: TGTGCAAGTCGCTTATCAGAGGACAGGGACTACGAGCAGTACTTC

D gene: TRBD2
J gene: TRBJ2-3
clone size: NA
V gene: TRBV9
CDR3 protein: CASSPRGGVASTDTQYF
CDR3 DNA: TGTGCCAGCAGCCCTCGGGGGGGAGTGGCTTCCACAGATACGCAGTATTTT

D gene: NA
J gene: TRBJ1-4
clone size: NA
V gene: TRBV12-3/TRBV12-4
CDR3 protein: CASSFRLNEKLFF
CDR3 DNA: TGTGCCAGCAGTTTTCGTCTTAATGAAAAACTGTTTTTT